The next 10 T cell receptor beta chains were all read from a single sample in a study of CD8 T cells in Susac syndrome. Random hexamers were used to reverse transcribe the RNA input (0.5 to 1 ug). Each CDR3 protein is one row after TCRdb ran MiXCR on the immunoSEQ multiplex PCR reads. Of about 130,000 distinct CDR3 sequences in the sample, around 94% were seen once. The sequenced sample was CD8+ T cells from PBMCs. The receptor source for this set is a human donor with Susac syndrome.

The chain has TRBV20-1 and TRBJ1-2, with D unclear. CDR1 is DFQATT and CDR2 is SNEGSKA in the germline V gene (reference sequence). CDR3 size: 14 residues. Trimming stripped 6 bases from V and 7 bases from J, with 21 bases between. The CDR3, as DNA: TGCAGTGCCCCCCTCCTCGGTGCGGCGGGTGGCTACACCTTC. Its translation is CSAPLLGAAGGYTF.

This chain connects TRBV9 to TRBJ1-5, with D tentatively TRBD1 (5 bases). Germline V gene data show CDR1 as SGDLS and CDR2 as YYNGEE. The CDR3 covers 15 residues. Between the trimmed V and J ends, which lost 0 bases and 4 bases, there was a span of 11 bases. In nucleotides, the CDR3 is TGTGCCAGCAGCGTAGAAGGAGGGGCGAATCAGCCCCAGCATTTT. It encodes CASSVEGGANQPQHF.

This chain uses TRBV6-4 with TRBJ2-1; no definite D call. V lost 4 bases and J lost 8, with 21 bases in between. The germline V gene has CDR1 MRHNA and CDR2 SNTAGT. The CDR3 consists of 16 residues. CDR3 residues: CASSASVGAPLDEQFF. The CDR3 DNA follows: TGTGCCAGCAGTGCCTCGGTCGGCGCCCCGCTCGATGAGCAGTTCTTC.

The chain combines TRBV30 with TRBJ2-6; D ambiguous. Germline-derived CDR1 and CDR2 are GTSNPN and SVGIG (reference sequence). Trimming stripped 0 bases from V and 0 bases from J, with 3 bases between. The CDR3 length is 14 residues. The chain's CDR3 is CAWSVGSGANVLTF. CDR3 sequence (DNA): TGTGCCTGGAGTGTGGGCTCTGGGGCCAACGTCCTGACTTTC. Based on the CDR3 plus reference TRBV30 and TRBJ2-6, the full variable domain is SQTIHQWPATLVQPVGSPLSLECTVEGTSNPNLYWYRQAAGRGLQLLFYSVGIGQISSEVPQNLSASRPQDRQFILSSKKLLLSDSGFYLCAWSVGSGANVLTFGAGSRLTVL.

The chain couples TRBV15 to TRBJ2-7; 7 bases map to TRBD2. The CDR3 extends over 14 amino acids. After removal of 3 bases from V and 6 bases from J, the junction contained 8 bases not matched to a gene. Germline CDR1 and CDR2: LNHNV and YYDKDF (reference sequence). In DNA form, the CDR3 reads TGTGCCACCAGCAGGTCGCGGGAGTGGAGCGAGCAGTACTTC. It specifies CATSRSREWSEQYF.

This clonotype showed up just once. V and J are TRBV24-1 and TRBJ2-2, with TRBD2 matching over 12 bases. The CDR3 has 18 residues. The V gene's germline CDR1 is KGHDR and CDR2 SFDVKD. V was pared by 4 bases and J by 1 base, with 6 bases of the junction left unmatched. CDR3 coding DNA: TGTGCCACCAGTGACCCATCTAGCGGGGGGGAGAACACCGGGGAGCTGTTTTTT. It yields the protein CATSDPSSGGENTGELFF.

The CDR3, as DNA: TGTGCCAGCAGCTTAAATGGGGGCTCCTACGAGCAGTACTTC. Protein sequence: CASSLNGGSYEQYF. The chain couples TRBV7-3 to TRBJ2-7; D could derive from TRBD1 or TRBD2 (5 bases each). The CDR3 covers 14 residues. V was trimmed by 1 base and J by 0 bases, leaving 7 bases between them. Germline-derived CDR1 and CDR2 are SGHTA and FQGTGA.

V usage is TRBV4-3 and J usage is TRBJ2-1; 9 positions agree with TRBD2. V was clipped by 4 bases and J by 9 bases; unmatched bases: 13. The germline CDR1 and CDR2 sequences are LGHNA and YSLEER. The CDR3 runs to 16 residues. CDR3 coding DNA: TGCGCCAGCAGCCCCTTTTCGGCGGGAGGGCCCCCTGAGCAGTTCTTC. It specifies CASSPFSAGGPPEQFF.

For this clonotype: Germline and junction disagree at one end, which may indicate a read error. CDR3 region: CASSHLGATNGKLFF. The CDR3 coding sequence is TGTGCCAGCAGCCATTTAGGAGCAACTAATGGAAAACTGTTTTTT. V usage is TRBV16 and J usage is TRBJ1-4; D is undetermined. The length of the CDR3 is 15 residues. Looked up from germline, CDR1 is KGHSY and CDR2 is FQNENV.

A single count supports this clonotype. Here the CDR3 reads CASSPGSGGYNEQFF. CDR3 in DNA: TGTGCCAGCAGCCCCGGGTCCGGTGGGTACAATGAGCAGTTCTTC. The chain couples TRBV3-1 to TRBJ2-1; D remains unclear. The ends were cut back, 4 bases at V and 4 bases at J, with 14 bases in the middle. Germline V lookup: CDR1 LGHDT, CDR2 YNNKEL (reference sequence). This CDR3 contains 15 residues.